What follows are 14 T cell receptor beta chains derived from one specimen sequenced in a study of technical replicates of blood from several donors (TCRdb year 2017). To prepare the library, the immunoSEQ multiplex PCR assay was applied. The table comes from immuneACCESS by way of TCRdb, which keeps in-frame sequences with V and J called. Part of the clones is missing from these tables; in studies checked, under half for an unresolved V gene and the rest for unknown reasons. Here the sample has some 82,000 clones; 85% to 95% occur a single time. About 0.39% of the sample belongs to the ten largest clones. The specimen sequenced was T cells isolated from PBMCs. The receptors were sampled from a human donor in good health.

The V call is TRBV28, the J call TRBJ1-2, with 7 bases identical to TRBD1. J lost 3 bases, V lost 7 bases, and 8 bases had no gene match. The germline V gene encodes CDR1 MDHEN and CDR2 SYDVKM. This CDR3 region has 14 residues. CDR3 sequence reads: CASIPRGLYYGYTF. DNA of the CDR3: TGTGCCAGCATTCCTAGGGGGCTTTACTATGGCTACACCTTC.

CDR3 sequence reads: CASGLAVQETQYF. As DNA, the CDR3 is TGTGCTAGTGGGTTAGCGGTTCAAGAGACCCAGTACTTC. The genes are TRBV12-5 and TRBJ2-5; D may be TRBD2 (6 bases). Germline values: CDR1 LGHNT, CDR2 FRNRAP. This CDR3 region has 13 residues. V shed 6 bases and J shed 2 bases, with 10 bases lying between them.

CDR3 DNA sequence: TGTGCCAGCAGGGGGGAACGGGACTCCACCAATGAGCAGTTCTTC. Translated, it gives CASRGERDSTNEQFF. The chain recombines TRBV13 with TRBJ2-1, with D maybe TRBD2 (6 bases). V gave up 6 bases and J gave up 6 bases, with 18 bases separating them. The CDR3 has 15 amino acids. Germline V gives CDR1 PRHDT, CDR2 FYEKMQ (reference sequence).

The chain combines TRBV27 with TRBJ2-7, with 12 bases matching TRBD2. Germline loops: CDR1 MNHEY, CDR2 SMNVEV (reference sequence). Losses at the gene ends were 3 bases for V and 3 bases for J; bases not matched to a gene: 3. CDR3 length: 15 residues. DNA for the CDR3: TGTGCCAGCAGTTTCTCGACTAGCGGGAGCTACGAGCAGTACTTC. It yields the protein CASSFSTSGSYEQYF.

This clone was seen a few times. This rearrangement joins TRBV5-1 to TRBJ1-2; 7 bases match TRBD1. Germline V gene sequence: CDR1 SGHRS, CDR2 YFSETQ. CDR3 length equals 15 residues. With 0 bases clipped from V and 8 bases from J, the junction kept 10 bases outside the gene matches. Written as DNA, the CDR3 is TGCGCCAGCAGCTTGGTCACAGGGGAGACAAGCGGCTACACCTTC. Amino acid sequence: CASSLVTGETSGYTF.

The chain couples TRBV5-1 to TRBJ2-7; no firm D call. Trimming removed 5 bases at V and 3 bases at J, with 6 bases between. The CDR3 totals 11 residues. Germline V gene lookup returns CDR1 SGHRS and CDR2 YFSETQ. Written as DNA, the CDR3 is TGCGCCAGCAGTTTAGACTACGAGCAGTACTTC. Translation gives CASSLDYEQYF.

This sequence joins TRBV7-2 and TRBJ2-5, with 9 bases that match TRBD1. After removal of 5 bases from V and 5 bases from J, the junction contained 3 bases not matched to a gene. The CDR3 covers 13 residues. Germline CDR1 and CDR2: SGHTA and FQGNSA. CDR3 protein: CASSPGTGETQYF. CDR3 DNA: TGTGCCAGCAGCCCCGGGACAGGGGAGACCCAGTACTTC.

The rearrangement uses TRBV18 and TRBJ1-3; a possible D gene is TRBD1 (5 bases). This CDR3 is built from 15 residues. The germline V gene encodes CDR1 KGHSH and CDR2 LQKENI. V gave up 1 base and J gave up 2 bases, with 9 bases separating them. CDR3 nucleotides: TGTGCCAGCTCACCACTACAGGCTACTGGAAACACCATATATTTT. As protein: CASSPLQATGNTIYF.

This clone was counted a single time. CDR3 nucleotide sequence: TGTGCCAGCAGTCTGGGACTCCCAAATCAGCCCCAGCATTTT. Its protein product is CASSLGLPNQPQHF. This chain connects TRBV28 to TRBJ1-5; D possibly corresponds to TRBD1 (5 bases). Trimming left V 5 bases short and J 4 bases short, with 12 bases between. Germline V gene lookup returns CDR1 MDHEN and CDR2 SYDVKM. There are 14 residues in the CDR3.

This sequence joins TRBV7-2 and TRBJ2-3, with D maybe TRBD2 (5 bases). V was trimmed by 6 bases and J by 4 bases, leaving 17 bases between them. This CDR3 spans 15 amino acids. CDR1 is SGHTA and CDR2 is FQGNSA in the germline V gene. CDR3 bases: TGTGCCAGCAGTTCTAAGCGAGGGTGGTCAGATACGCAGTATTTT. It translates to CASSSKRGWSDTQYF.

The chain carries TRBV11-3 and TRBJ2-7, with TRBD2 matching 10 bases. V gave up 10 bases and J gave up 2 bases; unmatched junction bases: 17. The CDR3 totals 17 residues. CDR1 SGHNT and CDR2 YENEEA come from the germline V gene. The CDR3 DNA sequence: TGTGCCACCTCAGATGGACAAGCGGGAGGGGGCACCTACGAGCAGTACTTC. Translated: CATSDGQAGGGTYEQYF.

This clone was seen a few times. DNA of the CDR3: TGTGCCAGCAGCTTGGATGAGGGAGGTGCTTTCTTT. Its protein is CASSLDEGGAFF. The chain is built from TRBV5-8 and TRBJ1-1, with D unclear. Germline CDR1 reads SGHTS; CDR2 reads YDEGEE. V lost 0 bases, J lost 11 bases, and 11 bases lay in between. The CDR3 is 12 amino acids.

The chain uses TRBV27 and TRBJ2-7; possibly TRBD1 for D (6 bases). Germline CDR1 and CDR2: MNHEY and SMNVEV (reference sequence). Trimming removed 4 bases at V and 3 bases at J, with 10 bases between. CDR3 length equals 13 residues. The CDR3 bases are TGTGCCAGCAGTTGGCAGGGGCGCTACGAGCAGTACTTC. The encoded protein is CASSWQGRYEQYF.

The chain carries TRBV7-6 and TRBJ2-3; 9 nucleotides align to TRBD2. This CDR3 contains 14 residues. V gave up 6 bases and J gave up 4 bases; unmatched junction bases: 5. The V gene's germline CDR1 is SGHVS and CDR2 FNYEAQ. The DNA of the CDR3 is TGTGCCAGCAGAGCGGGACTAGCCTCAGATACGCAGTATTTT. Its translation is CASRAGLASDTQYF. Together with reference TRBV7-6 and TRBJ2-3, the CDR3 gives the full variable domain: GAGVSQSPRYKVTKRGQDVALRCDPISGHVSLYWYRQALGQGPEFLTYFNYEAQQDKSGLPNDRFSAERPEGSISTLTIQRTEQRDSAMYRCASRAGLASDTQYFGPGTRLTVL.